Following are 15 T cell receptor beta chains from one sample sequenced in a study of cytomegalovirus exposure and HLA in healthy donors. In the PCR, 60 Vbeta and 13 Jbeta primers were used. Assay used: immunoSEQ multiplex PCR; TCRdb lists only in-frame clones, some missing. This sample has 95,000 to 150,000 clones; 75% to 90% occur once, and the top ten carry 15% to 25%. The sample consisted of PBMCs. These receptors were taken from a man aged 18 to 30 in good health and CMV-seropositive.

This chain links TRBV7-9 with TRBJ1-1, with a weak D call TRBD1 (5 bases). V was shortened by 6 bases and J by 1 base, with 12 bases between the two germline ends. The CDR3 is 14 amino acids. The germline gives CDR1 SEHNR, CDR2 FQNEAQ (reference sequence). CDR3 nucleotides: TGTGCCAGCAGTTTTCAGGGATCGAACACTGAAGCTTTCTTT. Protein: CASSFQGSNTEAFF.

This clone was picked up a small number of times. The chain carries TRBV19 and TRBJ1-1; D is undetermined. Between the trimmed V and J ends, which lost 6 bases and 3 bases, there was a span of 11 bases. This CDR3 has 13 residues. Germline V CDR1 and CDR2: LNHDA, SQIVND (reference sequence). Here the CDR3 DNA reads TGTGCCAGTAGAGACCGCCAGGACACTGAAGCTTTCTTT. This translates into CASRDRQDTEAFF.

The gene calls are TRBV19 and TRBJ2-7, with D maybe TRBD2 (6 bases). Germline CDR1 is LNHDA and CDR2 is SQIVND (reference sequence). The CDR3 has 15 residues. V lost 7 bases and J 4 bases, leaving 20 bases between the germline ends. CDR3 residues: CASTKKDGGEYEQYF. In DNA form, the CDR3 reads TGTGCCAGTACGAAGAAGGACGGAGGGGAATACGAGCAGTACTTC. The whole variable domain, filled in from reference TRBV19 and TRBJ2-7, reads DGGITQSPKYLFRKEGQNVTLSCEQNLNHDAMYWYRQDPGQGLRLIYYSQIVNDFQKGDIAEGYSVSREKKESFPLTVTSAQKNPTAFYLCASTKKDGGEYEQYFGPGTRLTVT.

This chain connects TRBV7-2 to TRBJ1-4; no clear D. V gave up 3 bases and J gave up 6 bases, with 8 bases separating them. In germline, CDR1 is SGHTA, CDR2 FQGNSA. The CDR3 covers 13 residues. Here the CDR3 reads CASSFVFDEKLFF. The CDR3 coding sequence is TGTGCCAGCAGCTTTGTCTTTGATGAAAAACTGTTTTTT.

The chain couples TRBV5-1 to TRBJ1-2; possibly TRBD1 for D (5 bases). This CDR3 has 13 amino acids. V dropped 0 bases and J dropped 6 bases, with 9 bases sitting between them. Germline values: CDR1 SGHRS, CDR2 YFSETQ. The CDR3 sequence: CASSLEQANGYTF. DNA for the CDR3: TGCGCCAGCAGCTTGGAACAGGCGAATGGCTACACCTTC. Full variable domain (missing parts from reference TRBV5-1 and TRBJ1-2): KAGVTQTPRYLIKTRGQQVTLSCSPISGHRSVSWYQQTPGQGLQFLFEYFSETQRNKGNFPGRFSGRQFSNSRSEMNVSTLELGDSALYLCASSLEQANGYTFGSGTRLTVV.

There are a few counts of this clone. CDR3 sequence (DNA): TGTGCCATCAGCGCGGACAGGGGAGCCTACGAGCAGTACTTC. This encodes CAISADRGAYEQYF. This chain uses TRBV10-3 with TRBJ2-7; 9 bases fit TRBD1. The CDR3 contains 14 residues. With V trimmed by 6 bases and J by 2 bases, 5 bases remained unmatched. Germline lookup yields CDR1 ENHRY and CDR2 SYGVKD.

This rearrangement joins TRBV5-4 to TRBJ2-7, with D perhaps matching TRBD1 (6 bases). The CDR3 is made up of 12 amino acids. Per the germline V gene, CDR1 is SGHNT and CDR2 is YYREEE (reference sequence). Trimming stripped 5 bases from V and 2 bases from J, with 8 bases between. This chain's CDR3 is CASSTGTYEQYF. The CDR3 DNA follows: TGTGCCAGCAGTACAGGGACCTACGAGCAGTACTTC.

The chain recombines TRBV9 with TRBJ1-4, with D tentatively TRBD1 (5 bases). V gave up 2 bases and J gave up 10 bases, with 9 bases separating them. This CDR3 comprises 12 residues. The germline V gene has CDR1 SGDLS and CDR2 YYNGEE. The DNA for the CDR3 is TGTGCCAGCAGCGTGCAGGGTGGAAAACTGTTTTTT. Translation gives CASSVQGGKLFF.

This sequence joins TRBV6-1 and TRBJ1-1; D not resolved. CDR3 length: 16 amino acids. Trimming removed 0 bases at V and 3 bases at J, with 14 bases between. The germline gives CDR1 MNHNS, CDR2 SASEGT. As DNA, the CDR3 is TGTGCCAGCAGTGAAGCGTCCTGGACGGGATACACTGAAGCTTTCTTT. This encodes CASSEASWTGYTEAFF.

The V gene is TRBV5-1, the J gene TRBJ1-1; 8 bases line up with TRBD1. This CDR3 has 17 amino acids. Germline CDR1 is SGHRS and CDR2 is YFSETQ. The J segment lost 5 bases and the V segment lost 0 bases, leaving 12 bases of the junction unmatched. The CDR3 DNA reads as TGCGCCAGCAGCTTGGAGAGACAGGGGAAGGTATGGACTGAAGCTTTCTTT. This encodes CASSLERQGKVWTEAFF.

V gene TRBV19 combines with J gene TRBJ1-1; D is perhaps TRBD1 (6 bases). CDR1 is LNHDA and CDR2 is SQIVND in the germline V gene (reference sequence). V was pared by 7 bases and J by 4 bases, with 13 bases between. The CDR3 loop spans 13 amino acids. For the CDR3, the DNA is TGTGCCAGTACAGGGGTAGTGGGCACTGAAGCTTTCTTT. It translates to CASTGVVGTEAFF.

The gene calls are TRBV7-8 and TRBJ2-7; a possible D gene is TRBD1 (6 bases). Per germline, CDR1 SGHVS and CDR2 FQNEAQ. The CDR3 runs 14 residues. V was trimmed by 0 bases and J by 6 bases, leaving 12 bases between them. CDR3 protein: CASSLAGAFGEQYF. Written as DNA, the CDR3 is TGTGCCAGCAGCTTAGCGGGGGCGTTTGGCGAGCAGTACTTC.

In its sample, this clone was seen once. This rearrangement joins TRBV27 to TRBJ2-3, with 10 bases identical to TRBD2. This CDR3 has 16 residues. V lost 3 bases to trimming and J lost 5 bases; unmatched junction nucleotides: 8. Looked up from germline, CDR1 is MNHEY and CDR2 is SMNVEV (reference sequence). The CDR3 loop reads CASSFKRGGPVDTQYF. The DNA of the CDR3 is TGTGCCAGCAGTTTTAAGCGGGGGGGCCCGGTAGATACGCAGTATTTT.

The chain's CDR3 is CASSPMGGQGLSEAFF. In nucleotides, the CDR3 is TGTGCCAGCAGTCCGATGGGTGGGCAGGGGCTATCTGAAGCTTTCTTT. The chain uses TRBV13 and TRBJ1-1, with D maybe TRBD1 (6 bases). The CDR3 covers 16 residues. The germline V gene encodes CDR1 PRHDT and CDR2 FYEKMQ (reference sequence). With 6 bases removed from V and 6 bases from J, the gap between germline ends came to 23 bases.

The gene calls are TRBV30 and TRBJ2-3; 7 nucleotides agree with TRBD1. There are 15 residues in the CDR3. V gave up 0 bases and J gave up 6 bases; unmatched junction bases: 9. Germline CDR1 is GTSNPN and CDR2 is SVGIG (reference sequence). CDR3 sequence: CAWSVFAKQGDTQYF. The CDR3 nucleotides read TGTGCCTGGAGTGTATTTGCGAAACAGGGGGATACGCAGTATTTT.